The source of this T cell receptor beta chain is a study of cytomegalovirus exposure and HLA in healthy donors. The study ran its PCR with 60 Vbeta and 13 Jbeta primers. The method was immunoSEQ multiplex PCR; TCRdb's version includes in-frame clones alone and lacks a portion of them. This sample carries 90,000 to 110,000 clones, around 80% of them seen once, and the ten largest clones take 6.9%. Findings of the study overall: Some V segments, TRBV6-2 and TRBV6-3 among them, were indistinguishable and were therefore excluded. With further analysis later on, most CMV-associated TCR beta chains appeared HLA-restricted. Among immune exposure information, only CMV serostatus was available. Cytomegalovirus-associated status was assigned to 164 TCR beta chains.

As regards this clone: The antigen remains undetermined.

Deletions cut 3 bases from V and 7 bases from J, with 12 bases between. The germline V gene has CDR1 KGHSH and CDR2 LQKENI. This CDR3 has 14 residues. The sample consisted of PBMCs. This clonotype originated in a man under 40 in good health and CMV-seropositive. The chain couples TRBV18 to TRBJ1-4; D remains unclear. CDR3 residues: CASSPDIEGEKLFF. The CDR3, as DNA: TGTGCCAGCTCACCCGACATTGAGGGTGAAAAACTGTTTTTT.